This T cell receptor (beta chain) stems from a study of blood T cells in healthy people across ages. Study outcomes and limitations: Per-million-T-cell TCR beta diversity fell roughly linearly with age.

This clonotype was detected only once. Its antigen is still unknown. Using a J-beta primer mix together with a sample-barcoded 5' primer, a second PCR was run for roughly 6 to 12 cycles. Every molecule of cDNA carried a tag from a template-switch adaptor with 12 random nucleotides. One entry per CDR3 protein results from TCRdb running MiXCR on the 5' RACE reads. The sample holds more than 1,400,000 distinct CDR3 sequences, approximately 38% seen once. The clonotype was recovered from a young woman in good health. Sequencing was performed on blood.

CDR3 DNA sequence: TGTGCCAGCAGCTGGACGGAAGCCAATCAGCCCCAGCATTTT. Amino acid sequence: CASSWTEANQPQHF. The chain carries TRBV7-8 and TRBJ1-5; D call uncertain. The germline gives CDR1 SGHVS, CDR2 FQNEAQ. The CDR3 is 14 residues long. V gave up 4 bases and J gave up 3 bases, with 10 bases separating them.